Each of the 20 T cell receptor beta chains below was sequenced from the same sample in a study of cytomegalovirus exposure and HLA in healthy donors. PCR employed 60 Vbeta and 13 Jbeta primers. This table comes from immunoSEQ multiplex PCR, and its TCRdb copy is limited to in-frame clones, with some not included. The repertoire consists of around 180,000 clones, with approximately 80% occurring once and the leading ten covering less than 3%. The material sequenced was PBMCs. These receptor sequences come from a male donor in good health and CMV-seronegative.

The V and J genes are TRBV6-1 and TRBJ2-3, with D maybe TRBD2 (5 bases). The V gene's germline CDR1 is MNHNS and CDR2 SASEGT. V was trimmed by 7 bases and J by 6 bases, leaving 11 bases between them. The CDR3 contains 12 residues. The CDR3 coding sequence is TGTGCCAGCAATGACTACGCTGATACGCAGTATTTT. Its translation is CASNDYADTQYF.

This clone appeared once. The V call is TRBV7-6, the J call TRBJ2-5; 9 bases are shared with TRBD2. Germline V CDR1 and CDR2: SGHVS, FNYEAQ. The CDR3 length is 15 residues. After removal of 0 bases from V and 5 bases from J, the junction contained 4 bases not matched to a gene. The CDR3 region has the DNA TGTGCCAGCAGCTTAGCGCGGGGGGGGCAGGAGACCCAGTACTTC. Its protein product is CASSLARGGQETQYF.

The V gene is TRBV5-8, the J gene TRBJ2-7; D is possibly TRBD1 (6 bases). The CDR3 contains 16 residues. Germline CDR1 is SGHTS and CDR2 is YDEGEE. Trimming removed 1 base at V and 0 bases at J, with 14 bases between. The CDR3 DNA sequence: TGTGCCAGCAGCTTGTTTTTGAACAGGGACTCCTACGAGCAGTACTTC. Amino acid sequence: CASSLFLNRDSYEQYF.

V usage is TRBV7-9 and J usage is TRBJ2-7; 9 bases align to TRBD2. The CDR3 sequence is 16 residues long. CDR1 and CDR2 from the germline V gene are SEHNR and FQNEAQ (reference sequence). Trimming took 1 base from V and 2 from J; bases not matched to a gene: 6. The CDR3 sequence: CASSLVGTSRPYEQYF. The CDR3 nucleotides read TGTGCCAGCAGCTTAGTTGGGACTAGCAGACCCTACGAGCAGTACTTC. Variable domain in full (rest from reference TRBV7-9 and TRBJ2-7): DTGVSQNPRHKITKRGQNVTFRCDPISEHNRLYWYRQTLGQGPEFLTYFQNEAQLEKSRLLSDRFSAERPKGSFSTLEIQRTEQGDSAMYLCASSLVGTSRPYEQYFGPGTRLTVT.

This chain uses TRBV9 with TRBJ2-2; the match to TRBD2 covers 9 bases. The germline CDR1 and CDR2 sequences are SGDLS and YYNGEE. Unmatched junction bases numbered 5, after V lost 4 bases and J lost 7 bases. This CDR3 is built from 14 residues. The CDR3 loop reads CASSKTTSGGELFF. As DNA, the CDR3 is TGTGCCAGCAGCAAAACGACTAGCGGCGGGGAGCTGTTTTTT. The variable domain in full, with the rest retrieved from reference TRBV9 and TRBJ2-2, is DSGVTQTPKHLITATGQRVTLRCSPRSGDLSVYWYQQSLDQGLQFLIQYYNGEERAKGNILERFSAQQFPDLHSELNLSSLELGDSALYFCASSKTTSGGELFFGEGSRLTVL.

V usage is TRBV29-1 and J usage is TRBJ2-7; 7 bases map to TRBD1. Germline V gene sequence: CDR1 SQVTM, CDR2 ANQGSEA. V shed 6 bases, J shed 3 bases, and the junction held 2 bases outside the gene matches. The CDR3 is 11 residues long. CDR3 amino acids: CSVGGDYEQYF. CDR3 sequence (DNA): TGCAGCGTAGGGGGCGACTACGAGCAGTACTTC.

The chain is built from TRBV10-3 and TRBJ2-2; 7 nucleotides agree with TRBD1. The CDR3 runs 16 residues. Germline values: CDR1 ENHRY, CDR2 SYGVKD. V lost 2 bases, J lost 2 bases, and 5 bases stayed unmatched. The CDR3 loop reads CAISEAGQANTGELFF. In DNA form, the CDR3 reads TGTGCCATCAGTGAGGCAGGACAGGCTAACACCGGGGAGCTGTTTTTT.

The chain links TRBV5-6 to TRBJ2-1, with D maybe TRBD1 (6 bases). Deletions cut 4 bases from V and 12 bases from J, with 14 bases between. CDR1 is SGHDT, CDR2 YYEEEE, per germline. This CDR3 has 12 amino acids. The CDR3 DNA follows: TGTGCCAGCAGCATAACAGGGTTAGGGCAGTTCTTC. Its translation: CASSITGLGQFF.

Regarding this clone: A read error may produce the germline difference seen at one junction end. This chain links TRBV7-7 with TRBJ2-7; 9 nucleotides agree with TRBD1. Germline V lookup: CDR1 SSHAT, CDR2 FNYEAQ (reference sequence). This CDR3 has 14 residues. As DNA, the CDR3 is TGTGCTAGCAGCCGCGGACAGGGGCTCTACGAGCAGTACTTC. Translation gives CASSRGQGLYEQYF.

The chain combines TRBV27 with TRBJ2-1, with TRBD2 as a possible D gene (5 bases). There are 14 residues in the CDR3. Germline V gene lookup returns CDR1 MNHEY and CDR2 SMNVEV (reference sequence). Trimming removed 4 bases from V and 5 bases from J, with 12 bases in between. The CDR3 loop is CASSSTRRNNEQFF. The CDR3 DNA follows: TGTGCCAGCAGTTCAACGCGGAGGAACAATGAGCAGTTCTTC.

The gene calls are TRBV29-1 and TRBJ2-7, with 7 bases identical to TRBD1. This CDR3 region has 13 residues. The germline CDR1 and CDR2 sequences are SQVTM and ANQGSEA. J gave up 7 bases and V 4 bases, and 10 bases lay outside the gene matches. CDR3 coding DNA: TGCAGCGTTGCCTATTCTTCGGACAGGGAGCAGTACTTC. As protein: CSVAYSSDREQYF.

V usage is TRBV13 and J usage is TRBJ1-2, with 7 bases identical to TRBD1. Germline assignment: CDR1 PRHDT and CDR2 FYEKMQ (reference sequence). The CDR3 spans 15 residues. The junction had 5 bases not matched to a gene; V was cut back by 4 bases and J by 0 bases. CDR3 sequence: CASSSGDSSNYGYTF. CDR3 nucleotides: TGTGCCAGCAGCTCGGGGGACAGTTCTAACTATGGCTACACCTTC.

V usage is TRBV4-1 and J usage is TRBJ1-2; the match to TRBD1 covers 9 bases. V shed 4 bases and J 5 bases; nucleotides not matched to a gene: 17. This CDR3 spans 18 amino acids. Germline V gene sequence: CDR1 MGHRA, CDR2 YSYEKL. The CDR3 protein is CASSPIKGRTGENYGYTF. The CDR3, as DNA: TGCGCCAGCAGCCCCATTAAGGGGAGGACAGGGGAGAATTATGGCTACACCTTC.

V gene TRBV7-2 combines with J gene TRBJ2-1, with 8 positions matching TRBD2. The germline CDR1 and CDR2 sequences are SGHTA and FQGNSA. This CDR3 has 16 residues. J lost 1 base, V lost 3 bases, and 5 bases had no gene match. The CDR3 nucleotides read TGTGCCAGCAGCTTGAGCGGGAGAGGGTCCTACAATGAGCAGTTCTTC. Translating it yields CASSLSGRGSYNEQFF.

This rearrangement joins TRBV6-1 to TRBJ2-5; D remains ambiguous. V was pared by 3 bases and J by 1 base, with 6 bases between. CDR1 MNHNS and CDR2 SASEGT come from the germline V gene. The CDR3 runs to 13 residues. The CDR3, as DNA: TGTGCCAGCAGTGATCGTCTCCAAGAGACCCAGTACTTC. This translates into CASSDRLQETQYF.

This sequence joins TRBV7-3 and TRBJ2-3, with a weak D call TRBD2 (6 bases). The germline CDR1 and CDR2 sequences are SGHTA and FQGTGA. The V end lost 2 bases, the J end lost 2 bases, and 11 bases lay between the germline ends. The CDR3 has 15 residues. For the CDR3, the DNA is TGTGCCAGCAGCTTAGAGGGAGGTTACACAGATACGCAGTATTTT. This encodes CASSLEGGYTDTQYF.

CDR3 nucleotide sequence: TGTGCCAGCAGTGATAGATCCGGCGCTAGCGGGAGTAGAAAGCAGTACTTC. Its translation is CASSDRSGASGSRKQYF. The chain combines TRBV6-4 with TRBJ2-7; 10 bases are a match to TRBD2. The CDR3 spans 17 residues. Germline V gene sequence: CDR1 MRHNA, CDR2 SNTAGT. V dropped 3 bases and J dropped 8; count of bases not matched to a gene: 16.

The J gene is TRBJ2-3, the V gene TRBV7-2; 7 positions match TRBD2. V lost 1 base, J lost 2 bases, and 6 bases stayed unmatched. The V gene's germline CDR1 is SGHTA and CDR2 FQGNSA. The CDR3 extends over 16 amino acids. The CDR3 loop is CASSLGAGEHTDTQYF. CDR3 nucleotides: TGTGCCAGCAGCTTAGGGGCGGGGGAGCACACAGATACGCAGTATTTT. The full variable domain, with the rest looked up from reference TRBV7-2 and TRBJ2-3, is GAGVSQSPSNKVTEKGKDVELRCDPISGHTALYWYRQSLGQGLEFLIYFQGNSAPDKSGLPSDRFSAERTGGSVSTLTIQRTQQEDSAVYLCASSLGAGEHTDTQYFGPGTRLTVL.

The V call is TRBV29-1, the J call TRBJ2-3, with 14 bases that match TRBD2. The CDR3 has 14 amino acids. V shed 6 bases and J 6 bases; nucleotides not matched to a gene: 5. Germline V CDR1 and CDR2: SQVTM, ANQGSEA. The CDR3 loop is CSVGTSGRLDTQYF. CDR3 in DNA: TGCAGCGTAGGGACTAGCGGGAGATTGGATACGCAGTATTTT.

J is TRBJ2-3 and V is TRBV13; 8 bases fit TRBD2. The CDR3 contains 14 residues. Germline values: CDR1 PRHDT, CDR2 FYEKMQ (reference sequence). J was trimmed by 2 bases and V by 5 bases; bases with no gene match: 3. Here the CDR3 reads CASSRGLATDTQYF. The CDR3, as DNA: TGTGCCAGCAGCCGAGGACTAGCCACAGATACGCAGTATTTT.